Listed here are 32 T cell receptor beta chains from one sample, sequenced in a study of control samples from healthy donors and cancer patients. Clones were read by immunoSEQ multiplex PCR, and TCRdb kept only the in-frame ones, dropping some. The repertoire has about 180,000 clones, 90% to 95% of them found once; the top ten carry more than 1.1%. Source material: blood. The receptors derive from a woman between 18 and 30 years old in good health.

The V and J genes are TRBV6-2 or TRBV6-3 and TRBJ1-5; 8 bases match TRBD1. CDR3 length: 19 residues. J gave up 2 bases and V 6 bases, and 18 bases lay outside the gene matches. CDR1 and CDR2 (germline): MNHEY, SVGEGT. CDR3 bases: TGTGCCAGCAGCCCCTGGACAGGGCGAGGTGGGTTTGGCAATCAGCCCCAGCATTTT. It specifies CASSPWTGRGGFGNQPQHF.

J is TRBJ2-7 and V is TRBV19; 12 bases are a match to TRBD2. V trimming: 3 bases; J trimming: 4 bases; junction bases outside the gene matches: 13. CDR3 length equals 18 residues. Germline V gene sequence: CDR1 LNHDA, CDR2 SQIVND (reference sequence). CDR3 region: CASSMSLGLAGSRYEQYF. CDR3 in DNA: TGTGCCAGTAGTATGTCCCTAGGACTAGCGGGGAGTCGTTACGAGCAGTACTTC.

The rearrangement uses TRBV5-1 and TRBJ2-7; D is unclear. CDR3 size: 11 residues. V lost 3 bases and J 2 bases, leaving 3 bases between the germline ends. Germline-derived CDR1 and CDR2 are SGHRS and YFSETQ. The CDR3 coding sequence is TGCGCCAGCAGCTCCGCCTACGAGCAGTACTTC. This sequence encodes CASSSAYEQYF.

The gene calls are TRBV27 and TRBJ2-5; perhaps TRBD1 as D (5 bases). The tail of the sequence fits TRBJ2-7 better, so the J call may be wrong. Germline V lookup: CDR1 MNHEY, CDR2 SMNVEV (reference sequence). The CDR3 is made up of 14 amino acids. The CDR3 DNA sequence: TGTGCCAGCAGTTTTTCAGGGTCCCCCTACGAGCAGTACTTC. Protein product: CASSFSGSPYEQYF.

This chain connects TRBV6-1 to TRBJ1-1; possibly TRBD1 for D (6 bases). Germline assignment: CDR1 MNHNS and CDR2 SASEGT. The V gene lost 3 bases and the J gene lost 7 bases, with 12 bases spanning the gap. This CDR3 contains 13 residues. Here the CDR3 reads CASSDSGVLEAFF. For the CDR3, the DNA is TGTGCCAGCAGTGATTCAGGGGTCCTTGAAGCTTTCTTT.

This chain links TRBV25-1 with TRBJ1-3; D not certain. The germline V gene has CDR1 MGHDK and CDR2 SYGVNS. This CDR3 spans 17 amino acids. The V end lost 4 bases, the J end lost 1 base, and 17 bases lay between the germline ends. CDR3 DNA sequence: TGTGCCAGCAGTGTCTGGGATTTTTTCGATTCTGGAAACACCATATATTTT. Encoded protein: CASSVWDFFDSGNTIYF.

This rearrangement joins TRBV6-5 to TRBJ1-6, with D hard to call. CDR1 is MNHEY and CDR2 is SVGAGI in the germline V gene. The CDR3 contains 14 residues. The ends were cut back, 5 bases at V and 8 bases at J, with 13 bases in the middle. The CDR3 nucleotides are TGTGCCAGCAGTCGGGAGCCGAGAGATTCACCCCTCCACTTT. Its translation is CASSREPRDSPLHF.

The chain has TRBV7-8 and TRBJ2-7; 7 bases are a match to TRBD1. Trimming at V came to 6 bases and at J to 0 bases, leaving 17 bases not matched to a gene. The CDR3 spans 18 residues. Germline V gene lookup returns CDR1 SGHVS and CDR2 FQNEAQ. The CDR3 sequence: CASSLIGATGTASYEQYF. CDR3 in DNA: TGTGCCAGCAGTCTTATCGGGGCAACCGGGACAGCCTCCTACGAGCAGTACTTC.

V is TRBV9 and J is TRBJ2-5, with a tentative D call TRBD1 (5 bases). The CDR3 length is 15 residues. Trimming took off 1 base at V and 2 bases at J, with 12 bases between the two ends. Germline V gene sequence: CDR1 SGDLS, CDR2 YYNGEE. The CDR3 spells CASSVKGAAQETQYF. In nucleotides, the CDR3 is TGTGCCAGCAGCGTAAAAGGGGCAGCACAAGAGACCCAGTACTTC.

The chain links TRBV21-1 to TRBJ1-1; the table calls TRBD1, which could not be checked here. TRBV21-1 counts as a pseudogene. CDR3 size: 16 residues. The CDR3 DNA reads as TGTGCCAGCAGCCAACAGGGGGACCAAATGAACACTGAAGCTTTCTTT. Protein product: CASSQQGDQMNTEAFF.

The chain couples TRBV10-1 to TRBJ2-3; TRBD1 matches at 7 bases. The V segment lost 2 bases and the J segment 4 bases; nucleotides outside the gene matches: 0. The CDR3 extends over 13 amino acids. From germline, CDR1 is WNHNN and CDR2 SYGVQD (reference sequence). CDR3 coding DNA: TGCGCCAGCAGTGAGACAGGGGCAGATACGCAGTATTTT. Encoded protein: CASSETGADTQYF.

This clone was recorded once. The chain couples TRBV9 to TRBJ1-1; no clear D gene. This CDR3 has 13 residues. Germline CDR1 is SGDLS and CDR2 is YYNGEE. The germline V and J ends were trimmed by 4 bases and 3 bases, with 10 bases remaining between them. CDR3 coding DNA: TGTGCCAGCAGCATTCGGGATGACACTGAAGCTTTCTTT. Protein sequence: CASSIRDDTEAFF.

The V and J genes are TRBV7-2 and TRBJ1-5; 7 nucleotides agree with TRBD1. The CDR3 contains 14 residues. Germline-derived CDR1 and CDR2 are SGHTA and FQGNSA. V lost 4 bases to trimming and J lost 7 bases; unmatched junction nucleotides: 7. The chain's CDR3 is CASSSRQGQQPQHF. The CDR3 bases are TGTGCCAGCAGCTCAAGACAGGGCCAACAGCCCCAGCATTTT.

The chain links TRBV7-2 to TRBJ1-5; TRBD1 is a possible D gene (6 bases). Germline V CDR1 and CDR2: SGHTA, FQGNSA. The CDR3 runs to 17 residues. Between the trimmed V and J ends, which lost 6 bases and 0 bases, there was a span of 18 bases. CDR3 in amino acids: CASSPEWGAGSNQPQHF. The CDR3 DNA follows: TGTGCCAGCAGTCCAGAGTGGGGGGCTGGTAGCAATCAGCCCCAGCATTTT. The full variable domain, completed using reference TRBV7-2 and TRBJ1-5, is GAGVSQSPSNKVTEKGKDVELRCDPISGHTALYWYRQSLGQGLEFLIYFQGNSAPDKSGLPSDRFSAERTGGSVSTLTIQRTQQEDSAVYLCASSPEWGAGSNQPQHFGDGTRLSIL.

This chain connects TRBV9 to TRBJ1-2, with a weak D call TRBD1 (5 bases). The CDR3 has 14 residues. Germline CDR1 is SGDLS and CDR2 is YYNGEE. Trimming removed 4 bases at V and 2 bases at J, with 12 bases between. In nucleotides, the CDR3 is TGTGCCAGCAGCTCTTGGGACGGAAACTATGGCTACACCTTC. Translation gives CASSSWDGNYGYTF.

The chain has TRBV28 and TRBJ1-1; D gene unclear. Germline lookup yields CDR1 MDHEN and CDR2 SYDVKM. This CDR3 is 12 amino acids long. Trimming took 7 bases from V and 5 from J, leaving 11 bases between them. The CDR3 DNA reads as TGTGCCAGCAACGAGGTAAGAACTGAAGCTTTCTTT. It is translated as CASNEVRTEAFF.

The rearrangement links TRBV6-5 to TRBJ1-1; weak D call: TRBD1 (5 bases). CDR1 MNHEY and CDR2 SVGAGI come from the germline V gene. V was pared by 5 bases and J by 5 bases, with 15 bases between. CDR3 length: 14 amino acids. The CDR3 is CASSLWGLGTEAFF. The CDR3 nucleotides are TGTGCCAGCAGTCTTTGGGGCTTAGGGACTGAAGCTTTCTTT.

There are a few counts of this clone. The chain carries TRBV20-1 and TRBJ1-6; 7 nucleotides match TRBD1. Germline V gene sequence: CDR1 DFQATT, CDR2 SNEGSKA (reference sequence). The length of the CDR3 is 12 residues. With 3 bases clipped from V and 9 bases from J, the junction kept 2 bases outside the gene matches. DNA for the CDR3: TGCAGTGCTAGTCGACAGGGTTCACCCCTCCACTTT. Translation: CSASRQGSPLHF.

This clone appeared a single time. The V gene is TRBV10-2, the J gene TRBJ1-5; a possible D gene is TRBD1 (5 bases). The CDR3 extends over 14 amino acids. Germline lookup yields CDR1 WSHSY and CDR2 SAAADI. Trimming took 0 bases from V and 5 from J, leaving 8 bases between them. CDR3 bases: TGCGCCAGCAGTGAGTCGGGGGAACATCAGCCCCAGCATTTT. Translation: CASSESGEHQPQHF.

The chain joins TRBV6-6 to TRBJ1-3; no reliable D call. Per the germline V gene, CDR1 is MNHNY and CDR2 is SVGAGI (reference sequence). The CDR3 is made up of 14 amino acids. The V and J ends lost 8 bases and 0 bases respectively, with 11 bases between them. CDR3 coding DNA: TGTGCCAGCGGTAGGGTAGTCTCTGGAAACACCATATATTTT. It translates to CASGRVVSGNTIYF.

This chain links TRBV6-2 or TRBV6-3 with TRBJ2-3, with 10 positions matching TRBD2. The V and J ends lost 6 bases and 2 bases, in that order; junction bases with no gene match: 8. Germline CDR1 and CDR2: MNHEY and SVGEGT. The length of the CDR3 is 16 residues. The CDR3 DNA is TGTGCCAGCAGCCAGGGACTAGCGCCGAACACAGATACGCAGTATTTT. It is translated as CASSQGLAPNTDTQYF.

The chain recombines TRBV6-2 or TRBV6-3 with TRBJ2-3; 7 bases align to TRBD2. Germline CDR1 MNHEY, CDR2 SVGEGT. The CDR3 is 18 residues long. Germline trimming cut 4 bases from V and 3 bases from J; bases unmatched to any gene: 16. CDR3 DNA: TGTGCCAGCAGTTTAACCCAGATAGCGGGCTACTTGACAGATACGCAGTATTTT. Residues: CASSLTQIAGYLTDTQYF.

This rearrangement joins TRBV10-1 to TRBJ1-1, with D unclear. Germline assignment: CDR1 WNHNN and CDR2 SYGVQD (reference sequence). The CDR3 is made up of 10 amino acids. Trimming pared 0 bases from V and 11 bases from J, leaving 4 bases between. CDR3 residues: CASSESRAFF. The CDR3 DNA reads TGCGCCAGCAGTGAGTCGCGGGCTTTCTTT.

The V gene is TRBV5-4, the J gene TRBJ2-5; D is uncertain. The CDR3 length is 13 residues. V lost 3 bases, J lost 2 bases, and 8 bases lay in between. Germline V gene sequence: CDR1 SGHNT, CDR2 YYREEE (reference sequence). The CDR3 region has the DNA TGTGCCAGCAGCTCTGGATCTCAAGAGACCCAGTACTTC. Translation gives CASSSGSQETQYF.

This chain uses TRBV2 with TRBJ1-2; no reliable D call. Between the trimmed V and J ends, which lost 6 bases and 8 bases, there was a span of 16 bases. Germline CDR1 SNHLY, CDR2 FYNNEI. This CDR3 is built from 13 residues. CDR3 region: CASREDGREGYTF. CDR3 nucleotide sequence: TGTGCCAGCAGAGAGGACGGGAGGGAAGGCTACACCTTC.

The chain combines TRBV6-5 with TRBJ1-2; a possible D gene is TRBD1 (5 bases). CDR1 and CDR2 from the germline V gene are MNHEY and SVGAGI. This CDR3 is built from 13 residues. The ends were cut back, 6 bases at V and 4 bases at J, with 12 bases in the middle. CDR3 sequence reads: CASSVQATYGYTF. The CDR3 coding sequence is TGTGCCAGCAGCGTACAGGCTACCTATGGCTACACCTTC.

CDR3 in amino acids: CASSPYREGALGYTF. CDR3 sequence (DNA): TGTGCCAGCTCACCGTACAGGGAAGGGGCCCTTGGCTACACCTTC. The chain employs TRBV18 and TRBJ1-2; weak D call: TRBD1 (6 bases). Trimming took 3 bases from V and 7 from J, leaving 18 bases between them. Germline CDR1 is KGHSH and CDR2 is LQKENI. The CDR3 spans 15 residues.

The chain joins TRBV6-2 or TRBV6-3 to TRBJ2-3, with 10 positions matching TRBD2. V dropped 6 bases and J dropped 5; count of bases not matched to a gene: 14. Germline V lookup: CDR1 MNHEY, CDR2 SVGEGT. This CDR3 has 17 residues. The CDR3 DNA reads as TGTGCCAGCAGCTATCACCCTAGCGGGAGAGGAATAGATACGCAGTATTTT. Its translation: CASSYHPSGRGIDTQYF.

CDR3 bases: TGTGCCAGCAGCCAAGATTTACAGGATCCCTACGAGCAGTACTTC. Protein product: CASSQDLQDPYEQYF. This chain connects TRBV3-1 (or the pseudogene TRBV3-2) to TRBJ2-7; a possible D gene is TRBD1 (5 bases). CDR3 length equals 15 residues. The ends were cut back, 0 bases at V and 2 bases at J, with 11 bases in the middle. Germline-derived CDR1 and CDR2 are LGHDT and YNNKEL (reference sequence).

This sequence joins TRBV5-1 and TRBJ2-3, with 9 nucleotides matching TRBD1. Germline loops: CDR1 SGHRS, CDR2 YFSETQ. Trimming took 4 bases from V and 3 from J; bases not matched to a gene: 9. The CDR3 totals 16 residues. The CDR3 sequence: CASSPGQGSTTDTQYF. In DNA form, the CDR3 reads TGCGCCAGCAGCCCAGGACAGGGGAGTACGACAGATACGCAGTATTTT.

This chain links TRBV12-5 with TRBJ2-2; 7 bases align to TRBD1. The CDR3 extends over 16 amino acids. Germline CDR1 is LGHNT and CDR2 is FRNRAP. With 6 bases clipped from V and 3 bases from J, the junction kept 10 bases outside the gene matches. The CDR3 nucleotides read TGTGCTAGTGGCCCCCAGGGGGTGAGTTACACCGGGGAGCTGTTTTTT. It specifies CASGPQGVSYTGELFF.

This chain joins TRBV13 and TRBJ2-1; D gene unclear. The CDR3 length is 16 residues. Germline CDR1 PRHDT, CDR2 FYEKMQ (reference sequence). The germline V and J ends were trimmed by 5 bases and 2 bases, with 16 bases remaining between them. CDR3 in DNA: TGTGCCAGCAGCCCCAAAAGGACGGATCCCTACAATGAGCAGTTCTTC. It translates to CASSPKRTDPYNEQFF.